The source of this T cell receptor beta chain is a study of T cell repertoires in cytomegalovirus infection. Background on the study: Matching HLA type and CMV infection were both indicated by public TCR beta signatures.

TCRdb used MiXCR to reprocess the reads, holding one entry per CDR3 protein. The table records approximately 240,000 distinct CDR3 sequences, around an eighth of them present only once. This clonotype was observed a handful of times. The antigen is undetermined. Germline V lookup: CDR1 MNHNY, CDR2 SVGAGI (reference sequence). V lost 5 bases to trimming and J lost 5 bases, with 15 bases between them. There are 14 residues in the CDR3. Findings and caveats of the study: Cumulative public TCR beta family frequency identified carriers of CMV plus the relevant HLA. The ex vivo response showed dominance by HLA-C-restricted CMV-specific TCR beta clonotypes.

Sequenced material: PBMCs. The TCR was taken from a human donor in good health (CMV status not recorded). Some clones in this sample may be carry-over from other donors' samples. The rearrangement joins TRBV6-6 to TRBJ1-1; no clear D. The CDR3 loop is CASSPFKARTEAFF. The CDR3 DNA sequence: TGTGCCAGCAGTCCCTTCAAGGCTCGGACTGAAGCTTTCTTT.